The 12 T cell receptor beta chains below were found in one sample sequenced in a study of cytomegalovirus exposure and HLA in healthy donors. 60 Vbeta and 13 Jbeta primers were used in PCR. Only in-frame clones appear in the TCRdb table, and some are missing; sequencing was by immunoSEQ multiplex PCR. Of about 110,000 clones in the sample, under 80% are singletons; the top ten hold about 4%. Source material: PBMCs. These TCRs come from a middle-aged woman in good health and CMV-seropositive.

J is TRBJ2-7 and V is TRBV5-1, with D tentatively TRBD2 (6 bases). From germline, CDR1 is SGHRS and CDR2 YFSETQ. Trimming took off 0 bases at V and 5 bases at J, with 15 bases between the two ends. The CDR3 is 15 residues long. The CDR3 coding sequence is TGCGCCAGCAGCTTGGTGACGGGAGAACCCCACGAGCAGTACTTC. It encodes CASSLVTGEPHEQYF.

The rearrangement links TRBV19 to TRBJ1-5; D is ambiguous. Germline V gene data show CDR1 as LNHDA and CDR2 as SQIVND (reference sequence). There are 13 residues in the CDR3. V shed 5 bases and J shed 5 bases, with 10 bases lying between them. CDR3 protein: CASSSRPDQPQHF. DNA for the CDR3: TGTGCCAGTAGTTCGCGGCCCGATCAGCCCCAGCATTTT.

J is TRBJ2-3 and V is TRBV5-1, with 8 bases matching TRBD2. The ends lost 4 bases at V and 2 bases at J; junction bases unmatched: 15. Germline V lookup: CDR1 SGHRS, CDR2 YFSETQ. This CDR3 contains 18 residues. CDR3 nucleotides: TGCGCCAGCAGCCCGGGAGGGAGTAGGGGACTATACACAGATACGCAGTATTTT. It is translated as CASSPGGSRGLYTDTQYF.

The chain employs TRBV19 and TRBJ1-3; D may be TRBD1 (6 bases). The CDR3 totals 14 residues. V was cut by 5 bases and J by 0 bases, with 8 bases left in between. Germline V gene data show CDR1 as LNHDA and CDR2 as SQIVND (reference sequence). CDR3 sequence (DNA): TGTGCCAGTAGTCTACAGGGCTCTGGAAACACCATATATTTT. Its protein is CASSLQGSGNTIYF.

This clone was seen a handful of times. V is TRBV5-1 and J is TRBJ1-2, with D possibly matching TRBD1 (6 bases). Trimming took off 2 bases at V and 6 bases at J, with 23 bases between the two ends. Germline loops: CDR1 SGHRS, CDR2 YFSETQ. This CDR3 has 17 amino acids. Written as DNA, the CDR3 is TGCGCCAGCAGCTTCGGGGCGGGGGCGAAGGAGGAGGATGGCTACACCTTC. This gives the protein CASSFGAGAKEEDGYTF. Full variable domain (outside the CDR3, taken from reference TRBV5-1 and TRBJ1-2): KAGVTQTPRYLIKTRGQQVTLSCSPISGHRSVSWYQQTPGQGLQFLFEYFSETQRNKGNFPGRFSGRQFSNSRSEMNVSTLELGDSALYLCASSFGAGAKEEDGYTFGSGTRLTVV.

CDR3 nucleotide sequence: TGTGCCAGCAGCGGGTGGACTAGCGGGAGGACCTACAATGAGCAGTTCTTC. It encodes CASSGWTSGRTYNEQFF. The gene calls are TRBV7-9 and TRBJ2-1, with 14 bases fitting TRBD2. The germline CDR1 and CDR2 sequences are SEHNR and FQNEAQ (reference sequence). The trim removed 5 bases at V and 2 bases at J, leaving 5 bases unmatched. The CDR3 is 17 residues long.

The chain recombines TRBV7-9 with TRBJ2-2; possible D gene TRBD1, 5 bases. There are 16 residues in the CDR3. Germline V CDR1 and CDR2: SEHNR, FQNEAQ (reference sequence). The ends were cut back, 6 bases at V and 4 bases at J, with 18 bases in the middle. The CDR3: CASSSAMTVSTGELFF. The CDR3 nucleotides read TGTGCCAGCAGTTCGGCCATGACAGTTAGCACCGGGGAGCTGTTTTTT.

V gene TRBV9 combines with J gene TRBJ2-5; 10 bases are a match to TRBD2. CDR1 is SGDLS and CDR2 is YYNGEE in the germline V gene. V was pared by 3 bases and J by 4 bases, with 12 bases of the junction left unmatched. This CDR3 is 17 amino acids long. The CDR3 DNA follows: TGTGCCAGCAGCGGCGGTAGCGGGGGGAGCACACGAGAGACCCAGTACTTC. This encodes CASSGGSGGSTRETQYF.

This CDR3 reads CASSGNPPGVTKNIQYF. The CDR3 DNA is TGTGCCAGCAGTGGCAACCCGCCCGGGGTGACCAAAAACATTCAGTACTTC. V is TRBV25-1 and J is TRBJ2-4; possible D gene TRBD2, 5 bases. This CDR3 contains 17 residues. In germline, CDR1 is MGHDK, CDR2 SYGVNS. V lost 4 bases to trimming and J lost 2 bases, with 18 bases between them.

The chain is built from TRBV5-1 and TRBJ2-1, with 12 bases that match TRBD2. V lost 3 bases, J lost 7 bases, and 11 bases stayed unmatched. The germline V gene encodes CDR1 SGHRS and CDR2 YFSETQ. CDR3 size: 17 residues. The CDR3 DNA reads TGCGCCAGCAGCTCAACTGCATCTAGCGGGGGGGCAAATGAGCAGTTCTTC. Amino acid sequence: CASSSTASSGGANEQFF.

This clone was detected a few times. This chain joins TRBV5-1 and TRBJ2-7; TRBD1 matches 12 bases. The CDR3 is 15 amino acids. From germline, CDR1 is SGHRS and CDR2 YFSETQ. J lost 5 bases, V lost 3 bases, and 6 bases had no gene match. The CDR3 DNA is TGCGCCAGCAGCTCCGGGACAGGGGGCGAGCACGAGCAGTACTTC. This translates into CASSSGTGGEHEQYF.

V is TRBV5-1 and J is TRBJ2-7, with D possibly being TRBD2 (6 bases). The CDR3 sequence is 13 residues long. V lost 4 bases, J lost 6 bases, and 14 bases lay in between. CDR1 is SGHRS and CDR2 is YFSETQ in the germline V gene. The CDR3 sequence is CASSKLGGSEQYF. The CDR3 DNA follows: TGCGCCAGCAGCAAGCTTGGGGGGTCCGAGCAGTACTTC.